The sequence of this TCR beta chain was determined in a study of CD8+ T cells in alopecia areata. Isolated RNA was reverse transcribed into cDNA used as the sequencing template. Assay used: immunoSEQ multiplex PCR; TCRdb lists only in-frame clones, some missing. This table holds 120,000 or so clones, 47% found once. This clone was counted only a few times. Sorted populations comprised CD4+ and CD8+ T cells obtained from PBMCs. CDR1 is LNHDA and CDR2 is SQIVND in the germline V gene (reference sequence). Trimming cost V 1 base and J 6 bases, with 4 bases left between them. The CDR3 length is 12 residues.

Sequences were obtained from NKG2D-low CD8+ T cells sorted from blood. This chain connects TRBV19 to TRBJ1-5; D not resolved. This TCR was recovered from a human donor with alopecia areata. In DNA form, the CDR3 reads TGTGCCAGTAGTATAGGGATTCAGCCCCAGCATTTT. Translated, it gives CASSIGIQPQHF.